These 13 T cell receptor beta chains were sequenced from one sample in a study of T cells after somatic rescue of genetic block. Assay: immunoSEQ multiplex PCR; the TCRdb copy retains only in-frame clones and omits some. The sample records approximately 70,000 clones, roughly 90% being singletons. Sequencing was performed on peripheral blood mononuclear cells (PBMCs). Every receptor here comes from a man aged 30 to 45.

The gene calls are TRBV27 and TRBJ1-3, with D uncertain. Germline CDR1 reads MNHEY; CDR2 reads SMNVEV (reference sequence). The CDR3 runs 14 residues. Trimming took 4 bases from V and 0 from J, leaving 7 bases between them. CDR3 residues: CASSSGFSGNTIYF. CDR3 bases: TGTGCCAGCAGTTCCGGCTTCTCTGGAAACACCATATATTTT.

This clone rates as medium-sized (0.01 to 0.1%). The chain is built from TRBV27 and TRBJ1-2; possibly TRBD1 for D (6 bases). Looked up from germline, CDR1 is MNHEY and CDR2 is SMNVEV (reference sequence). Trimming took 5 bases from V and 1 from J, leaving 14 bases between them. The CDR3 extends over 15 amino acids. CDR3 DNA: TGTGCCAGCAGTCCAGGACAGCTCGTTAACTATGGCTACACCTTC. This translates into CASSPGQLVNYGYTF.

CDR3 nucleotide sequence: TGTGCCAGCAGCACCTCCGGGGGAACCGCCTACGAGCAGTACTTC. It codes for CASSTSGGTAYEQYF. The chain carries TRBV9 and TRBJ2-7; D perhaps matches TRBD2 (6 bases). The CDR3 covers 15 residues. The germline V gene encodes CDR1 SGDLS and CDR2 YYNGEE. V was shortened by 4 bases and J by 2 bases, with 16 bases between the two germline ends.

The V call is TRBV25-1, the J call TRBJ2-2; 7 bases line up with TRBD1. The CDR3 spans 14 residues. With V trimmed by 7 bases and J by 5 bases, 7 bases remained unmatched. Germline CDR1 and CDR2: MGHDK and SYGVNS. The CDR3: CASNGQATTGELFF. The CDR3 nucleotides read TGTGCCAGCAATGGACAGGCCACAACCGGGGAGCTGTTTTTT.

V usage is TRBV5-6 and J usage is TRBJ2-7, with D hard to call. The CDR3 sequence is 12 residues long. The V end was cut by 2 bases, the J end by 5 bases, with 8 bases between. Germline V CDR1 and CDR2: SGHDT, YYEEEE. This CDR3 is CASSFRVHEQYF. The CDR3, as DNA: TGTGCCAGCAGCTTCCGGGTCCACGAGCAGTACTTC. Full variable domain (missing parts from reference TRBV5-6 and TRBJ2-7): DAGVTQSPTHLIKTRGQQVTLRCSPKSGHDTVSWYQQALGQGPQFIFQYYEEEERQRGNFPDRFSGHQFPNYSSELNVNALLLGDSALYLCASSFRVHEQYFGPGTRLTVT.

The CDR3 sequence is CASSPELAGPGETQYF. The CDR3 nucleotides read TGTGCCAGCAGCCCAGAACTAGCGGGCCCAGGGGAGACCCAGTACTTC. The chain is built from TRBV4-2 and TRBJ2-5; 9 bases align to TRBD2. CDR1 is LGHNA and CDR2 is YNFKEQ in the germline V gene. The J segment lost 5 bases and the V segment lost 4 bases, leaving 11 bases of the junction unmatched. CDR3 length: 16 residues.

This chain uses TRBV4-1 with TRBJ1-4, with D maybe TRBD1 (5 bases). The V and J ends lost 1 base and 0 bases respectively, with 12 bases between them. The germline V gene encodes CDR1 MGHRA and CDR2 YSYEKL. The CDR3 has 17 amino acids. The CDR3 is CASSQVSTGATNEKLFF. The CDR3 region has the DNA TGCGCCAGCAGCCAAGTTTCCACAGGTGCAACTAATGAAAAACTGTTTTTT.

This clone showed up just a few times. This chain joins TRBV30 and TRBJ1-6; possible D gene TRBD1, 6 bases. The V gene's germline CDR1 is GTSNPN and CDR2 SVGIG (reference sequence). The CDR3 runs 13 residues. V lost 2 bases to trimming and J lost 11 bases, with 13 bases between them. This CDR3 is CAWSSPKGAPLHF. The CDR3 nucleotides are TGTGCCTGGAGTAGCCCGAAGGGGGCACCCCTCCACTTT.

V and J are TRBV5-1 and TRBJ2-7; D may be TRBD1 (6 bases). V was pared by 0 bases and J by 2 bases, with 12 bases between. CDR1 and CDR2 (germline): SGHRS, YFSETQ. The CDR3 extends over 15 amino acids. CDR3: CASSLERRGTYEQYF. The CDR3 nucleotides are TGCGCCAGCAGCTTGGAGCGCAGGGGAACCTACGAGCAGTACTTC.

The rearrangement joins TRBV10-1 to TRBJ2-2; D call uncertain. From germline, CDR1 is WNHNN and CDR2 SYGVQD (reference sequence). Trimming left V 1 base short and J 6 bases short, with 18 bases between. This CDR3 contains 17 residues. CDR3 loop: CASSELTPKFRAGELFF. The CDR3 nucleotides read TGCGCCAGCAGTGAGTTGACACCCAAATTTCGCGCCGGGGAGCTGTTTTTT.

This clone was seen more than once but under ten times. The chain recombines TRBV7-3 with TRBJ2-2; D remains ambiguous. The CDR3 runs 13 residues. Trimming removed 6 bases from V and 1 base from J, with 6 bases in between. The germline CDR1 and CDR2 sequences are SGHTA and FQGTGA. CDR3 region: CASRSGNTGELFF. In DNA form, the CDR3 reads TGTGCCAGCAGATCTGGGAACACCGGGGAGCTGTTTTTT.

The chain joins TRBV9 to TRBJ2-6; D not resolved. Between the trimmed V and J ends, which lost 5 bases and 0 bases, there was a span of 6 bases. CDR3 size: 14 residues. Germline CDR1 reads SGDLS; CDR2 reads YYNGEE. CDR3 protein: CASSFHSGANVLTF. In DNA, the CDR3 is TGTGCCAGCAGTTTTCACTCTGGGGCCAACGTCCTGACTTTC.

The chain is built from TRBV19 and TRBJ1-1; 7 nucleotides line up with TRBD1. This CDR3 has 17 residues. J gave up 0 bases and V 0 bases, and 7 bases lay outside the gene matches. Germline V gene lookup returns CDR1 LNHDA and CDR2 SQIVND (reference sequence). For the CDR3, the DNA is TGTGCCAGTAGTATAGACAGGGGGGATCTGATGAACACTGAAGCTTTCTTT. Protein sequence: CASSIDRGDLMNTEAFF. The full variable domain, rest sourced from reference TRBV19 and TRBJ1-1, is DGGITQSPKYLFRKEGQNVTLSCEQNLNHDAMYWYRQDPGQGLRLIYYSQIVNDFQKGDIAEGYSVSREKKESFPLTVTSAQKNPTAFYLCASSIDRGDLMNTEAFFGQGTRLTVV.